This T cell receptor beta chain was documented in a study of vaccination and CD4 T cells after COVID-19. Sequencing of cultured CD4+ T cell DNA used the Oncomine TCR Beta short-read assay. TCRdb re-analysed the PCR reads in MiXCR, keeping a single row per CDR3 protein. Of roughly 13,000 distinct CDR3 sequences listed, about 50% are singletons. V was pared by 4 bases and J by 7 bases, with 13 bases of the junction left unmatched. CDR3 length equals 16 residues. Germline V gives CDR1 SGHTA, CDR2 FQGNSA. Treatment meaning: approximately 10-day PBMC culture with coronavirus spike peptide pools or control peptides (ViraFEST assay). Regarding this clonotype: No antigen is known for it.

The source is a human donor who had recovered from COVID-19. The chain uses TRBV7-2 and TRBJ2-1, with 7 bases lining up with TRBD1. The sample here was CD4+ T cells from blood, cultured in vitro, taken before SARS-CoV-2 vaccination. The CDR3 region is CASSSTRQGHLNEQFF. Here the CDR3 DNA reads TGTGCCAGCAGCTCCACCCGACAGGGCCATCTTAATGAGCAGTTCTTC.